Below are 20 T cell receptor beta chains sequenced from a single sample in a study of blood T cells in healthy people across ages. It was with a sample-barcoded 5' primer and a J-beta primer mix that a second PCR of roughly 7 to 12 cycles was run. Each CDR3 protein gets one entry after TCRdb re-called the 5' RACE reads with MiXCR. The data contain some 1.5 million distinct CDR3 sequences, 28% of them singletons. The sequencing sample was made of blood. The receptor source for this set is a woman between 25 and 40 years old in good health.

As concerns this clonotype: A single base separates this from a much larger clone, so it may be a read error. This chain uses TRBV7-9 with TRBJ2-4; D call uncertain. The J call may be wrong; the DNA end is better matched by TRBJ2-7. This CDR3 is 12 amino acids long. From germline, CDR1 is SEHNR and CDR2 FQNEAQ (reference sequence). The CDR3 reads CAGSLDEGEQYF. CDR3 sequence (DNA): TGTGCCGGCAGCCTAGACGAAGGCGAGCAGTACTTC.

CDR3 bases: TGTGCCAGTAGTCCACAAAGGGGCGATTTCTCCTACGAGCAGTACTTC. This translates into CASSPQRGDFSYEQYF. V gene TRBV19 combines with J gene TRBJ2-7, with a tentative D call TRBD1 (5 bases). V lost 5 bases to trimming and J lost 0 bases, with 17 bases between them. There are 16 residues in the CDR3. In germline, CDR1 is LNHDA, CDR2 SQIVND (reference sequence).

This clonotype was counted only a few times. The genes are TRBV20-1 and TRBJ2-1, with 8 nucleotides matching TRBD2. Trimming removed 4 bases from V and 4 bases from J; junction bases left unmatched: 9. CDR1 DFQATT and CDR2 SNEGSKA come from the germline V gene (reference sequence). The CDR3 runs to 15 residues. The CDR3 DNA reads TGCAGTGCTACTCCTGGCCGGGGGGGATACAATGAGCAGTTCTTC. Protein sequence: CSATPGRGGYNEQFF.

The V and J genes are TRBV7-9 and TRBJ2-7; maybe TRBD1 (6 bases). Germline loops: CDR1 SEHNR, CDR2 FQNEAQ (reference sequence). With 2 bases removed from V and 1 base from J, the gap between germline ends came to 9 bases. This CDR3 has 14 residues. CDR3 region: CASSLQQGSYEQYF. The CDR3 region has the DNA TGTGCCAGCAGCTTACAGCAGGGGTCCTACGAGCAGTACTTC.

The chain is built from TRBV9 and TRBJ2-1; TRBD2 aligns across 7 bases. V was pared by 0 bases and J by 6 bases, with 9 bases of the junction left unmatched. Germline CDR1 is SGDLS and CDR2 is YYNGEE. This CDR3 has 16 residues. The CDR3 loop is CASSVGGGSGFNEQFF. The CDR3 region has the DNA TGTGCCAGCAGCGTAGGCGGCGGGAGTGGGTTCAATGAGCAGTTCTTC.

This chain links TRBV5-5 with TRBJ2-1; 13 bases match TRBD2. Germline CDR1 reads SGHKS; CDR2 reads YYEKEE (reference sequence). The CDR3 runs to 17 residues. The junction had 6 bases not matched to a gene; V was cut back by 2 bases and J by 4 bases. This CDR3 reads CASSFGTSGVIYNEQFF. The DNA for the CDR3 is TGTGCCAGCAGCTTCGGGACTAGCGGGGTTATATACAATGAGCAGTTCTTC.

V is TRBV5-1 and J is TRBJ2-5; 12 nucleotides align to TRBD2. V was clipped by 2 bases and J by 10 bases; unmatched bases: 18. Germline lookup yields CDR1 SGHRS and CDR2 YFSETQ. The CDR3 extends over 18 amino acids. This CDR3 is CASSFSLAGGPDYDGQYF. The CDR3 coding sequence is TGCGCCAGCAGCTTCTCTCTAGCGGGGGGGCCCGACTACGATGGCCAGTACTTC.

The rearrangement joins TRBV5-1 to TRBJ2-1; D unclear. CDR1 and CDR2 from the germline V gene are SGHRS and YFSETQ. This CDR3 is built from 13 residues. V was shortened by 2 bases and J by 7 bases, with 10 bases between the two germline ends. The CDR3 is CASSFRLANEQFF. CDR3 in DNA: TGCGCCAGCAGCTTTCGACTTGCGAATGAGCAGTTCTTC.

This clonotype showed up just a few times. The chain has TRBV12-3 or TRBV12-4 and TRBJ1-1; a possible D gene is TRBD1 (5 bases). CDR3 length: 12 amino acids. V was clipped by 7 bases and J by 9 bases, with 15 bases between them. CDR3 bases: TGTGCCAGCACCCGACCGGGGCACCAAGCTTTCTTT. This codes for CASTRPGHQAFF.

This chain connects TRBV5-1 to TRBJ2-5; D is ambiguous. Germline V gene data show CDR1 as SGHRS and CDR2 as YFSETQ. The CDR3 has 14 residues. V was pared by 3 bases and J by 2 bases, with 11 bases between. The CDR3 region is CASSWEINQETQYF. The CDR3 DNA follows: TGCGCCAGCAGCTGGGAAATTAATCAAGAGACCCAGTACTTC. The full variable domain, completed using reference TRBV5-1 and TRBJ2-5, is KAGVTQTPRYLIKTRGQQVTLSCSPISGHRSVSWYQQTPGQGLQFLFEYFSETQRNKGNFPGRFSGRQFSNSRSEMNVSTLELGDSALYLCASSWEINQETQYFGPGTRLLVL.

The rearrangement links TRBV20-1 to TRBJ2-3, with 9 positions matching TRBD2. The CDR3 length is 16 residues. CDR1 is DFQATT, CDR2 SNEGSKA, per germline (reference sequence). After removal of 3 bases from V and 3 bases from J, the junction contained 10 bases not matched to a gene. CDR3 sequence (DNA): TGCAGTGCTAGGGGCCCCGCGGGGGGGCCAACAGATACGCAGTATTTT. Its protein product is CSARGPAGGPTDTQYF.

This chain connects TRBV29-1 to TRBJ2-2; 10 nucleotides agree with TRBD2. The germline CDR1 and CDR2 sequences are SQVTM and ANQGSEA. Trimming removed 5 bases from V and 3 bases from J; junction bases left unmatched: 3. The CDR3 runs 14 residues. The CDR3 DNA is TGCAGCGTTCGAGCGGGAGGGTACACCGGGGAGCTGTTTTTT. It translates to CSVRAGGYTGELFF.

The sample holds many counts of this clonotype. V is TRBV4-2 and J is TRBJ2-5; perhaps TRBD1 as D (6 bases). Germline V gene data show CDR1 as LGHNA and CDR2 as YNFKEQ. There are 15 residues in the CDR3. The V and J ends lost 1 base and 5 bases respectively, with 14 bases between them. Written as DNA, the CDR3 is TGTGCCAGCAGCCAAGGGTCAGGGGCCGGGGAGACCCAGTACTTC. It yields the protein CASSQGSGAGETQYF.

This clonotype was seen a few times. The chain uses TRBV7-6 and TRBJ1-6; the D is unclear. This CDR3 is 17 amino acids long. Trimming shortened V by 1 base and J by 0 bases, and 10 bases separated the two germline ends. Germline V CDR1 and CDR2: SGHVS, FNYEAQ. In DNA form, the CDR3 reads TGTGCCAGCAGCTTAGGGCCACTGAGCTCCTATAATTCACCCCTCCACTTT. Amino acid sequence: CASSLGPLSSYNSPLHF. The full variable domain, its missing parts supplied by reference TRBV7-6 and TRBJ1-6, is GAGVSQSPRYKVTKRGQDVALRCDPISGHVSLYWYRQALGQGPEFLTYFNYEAQQDKSGLPNDRFSAERPEGSISTLTIQRTEQRDSAMYRCASSLGPLSSYNSPLHFGNGTRLTVT.

Only a few counts were recorded for this clonotype. The rearrangement joins TRBV20-1 to TRBJ2-7; D unresolved. This CDR3 comprises 14 residues. V was shortened by 2 bases and J by 2 bases, with 13 bases between the two germline ends. Germline CDR1 and CDR2: DFQATT and SNEGSKA (reference sequence). CDR3 nucleotide sequence: TGCAGTGCTAGATGGGGTGCAGGTGCCTACGAGCAGTACTTC. This encodes CSARWGAGAYEQYF.

Concerning this clonotype: A much larger clone sits a single nucleotide away, making a read error possible. This chain uses TRBV20-1 with TRBJ1-2; D is undetermined. This CDR3 has 13 amino acids. In germline, CDR1 is DFQATT, CDR2 SNEGSKA (reference sequence). The CDR3 spells CSARDGTNYGCTF. CDR3 sequence (DNA): TGCAGTGCTAGAGATGGTACGAACTATGGCTGCACCTTC.

For this clonotype: This sequence may be a read error, since a much larger clone differs from it by one base. The genes are TRBV20-1 and TRBJ2-7; D call uncertain. The V and J ends lost 2 bases and 5 bases respectively, with 13 bases between them. The germline V gene has CDR1 DFQATT and CDR2 SNEGSKA (reference sequence). This CDR3 has 13 residues. CDR3 coding DNA: TGCAGTGCTAGAAGTCCAGAAGTGGACGAGCAGTACGTC. Amino acids: CSARSPEVDEQYV.

This clonotype was seen ten or more times. This chain's CDR3 is CASSPRTGDGYTF. DNA of the CDR3: TGTGCCAGCAGTCCCAGGACAGGTGATGGCTACACCTTC. The rearrangement joins TRBV12-3 or TRBV12-4 to TRBJ1-2, with 7 bases matching TRBD1. V was clipped by 5 bases and J by 6 bases; unmatched bases: 6. The CDR3 is 13 residues long.

The chain has TRBV20-1 and TRBJ1-1; D not certain. Trimming removed 1 base at V and 4 bases at J, with 16 bases between. Per germline, CDR1 DFQATT and CDR2 SNEGSKA (reference sequence). The CDR3 is 15 residues long. CDR3: CSARAPGRVGTEAFF. The CDR3 DNA is TGCAGTGCTAGAGCCCCGGGAAGGGTAGGCACTGAAGCTTTCTTT.

The chain combines TRBV5-1 with TRBJ2-1, with 11 bases lining up with TRBD2. Per germline, CDR1 SGHRS and CDR2 YFSETQ. The CDR3 spans 16 residues. After removal of 2 bases from V and 8 bases from J, the junction contained 9 bases not matched to a gene. The CDR3 is CASSFLAGGRGDEQFF. Here the CDR3 DNA reads TGCGCCAGCAGCTTCCTAGCGGGGGGCCGGGGCGATGAGCAGTTCTTC.